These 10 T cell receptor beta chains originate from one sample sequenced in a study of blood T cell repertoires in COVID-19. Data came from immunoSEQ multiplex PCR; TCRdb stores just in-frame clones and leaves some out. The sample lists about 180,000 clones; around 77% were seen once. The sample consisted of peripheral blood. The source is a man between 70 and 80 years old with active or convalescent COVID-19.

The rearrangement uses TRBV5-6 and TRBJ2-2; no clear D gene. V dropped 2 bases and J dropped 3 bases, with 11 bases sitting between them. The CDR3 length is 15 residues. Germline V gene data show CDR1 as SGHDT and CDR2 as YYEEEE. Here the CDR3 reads CASSFRSGYTGELFF. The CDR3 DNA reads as TGTGCCAGCAGCTTTCGATCGGGTTACACCGGGGAGCTGTTTTTT. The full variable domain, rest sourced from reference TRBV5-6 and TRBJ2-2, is DAGVTQSPTHLIKTRGQQVTLRCSPKSGHDTVSWYQQALGQGPQFIFQYYEEEERQRGNFPDRFSGHQFPNYSSELNVNALLLGDSALYLCASSFRSGYTGELFFGEGSRLTVL.

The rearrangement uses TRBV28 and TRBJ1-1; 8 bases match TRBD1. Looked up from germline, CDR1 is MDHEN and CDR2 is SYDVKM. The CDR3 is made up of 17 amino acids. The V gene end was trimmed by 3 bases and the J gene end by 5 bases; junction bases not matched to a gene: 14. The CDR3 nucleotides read TGTGCCAGCAGTTTTCGATTAGGACAGGGCGGAATTACTGAAGCTTTCTTT. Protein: CASSFRLGQGGITEAFF. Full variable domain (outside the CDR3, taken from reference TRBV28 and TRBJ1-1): DVKVTQSSRYLVKRTGEKVFLECVQDMDHENMFWYRQDPGLGLRLIYFSYDVKMKEKGDIPEGYSVSREKKERFSLILESASTNQTSMYLCASSFRLGQGGITEAFFGQGTRLTVV.

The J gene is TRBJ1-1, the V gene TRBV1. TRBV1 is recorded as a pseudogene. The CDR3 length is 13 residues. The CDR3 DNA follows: TGCACCAGCAGACAAGATATAGTCACTGAAGCTTTCTTT. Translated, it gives CTSRQDIVTEAFF.

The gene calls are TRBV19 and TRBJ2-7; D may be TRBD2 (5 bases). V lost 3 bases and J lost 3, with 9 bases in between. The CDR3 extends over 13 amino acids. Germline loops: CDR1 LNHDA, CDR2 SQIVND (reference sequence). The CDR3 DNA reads TGTGCCAGTAGTATTCCAGGACTCTACGAGCAGTACTTC. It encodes CASSIPGLYEQYF.

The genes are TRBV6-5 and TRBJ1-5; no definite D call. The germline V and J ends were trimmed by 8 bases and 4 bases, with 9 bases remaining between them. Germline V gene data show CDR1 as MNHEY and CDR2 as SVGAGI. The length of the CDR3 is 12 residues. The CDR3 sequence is CASQWYNQPQHF. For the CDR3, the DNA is TGTGCCAGCCAGTGGTATAATCAGCCCCAGCATTTT.

The CDR3 DNA follows: TGCGCCAGCCAGCGTCCGGGCACTGAAGCTTTCTTT. Protein sequence: CASQRPGTEAFF. The chain joins TRBV5-1 to TRBJ1-1; D uncertain. The ends were cut back, 7 bases at V and 4 bases at J, with 11 bases in the middle. CDR1 and CDR2 from the germline V gene are SGHRS and YFSETQ. The CDR3 runs 12 residues.

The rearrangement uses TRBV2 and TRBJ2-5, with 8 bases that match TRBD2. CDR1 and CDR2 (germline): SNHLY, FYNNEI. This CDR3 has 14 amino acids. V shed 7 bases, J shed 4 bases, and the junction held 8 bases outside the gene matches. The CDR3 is CASKEAGALETQYF. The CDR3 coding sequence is TGTGCCAGCAAGGAAGCGGGAGCTCTAGAGACCCAGTACTTC.

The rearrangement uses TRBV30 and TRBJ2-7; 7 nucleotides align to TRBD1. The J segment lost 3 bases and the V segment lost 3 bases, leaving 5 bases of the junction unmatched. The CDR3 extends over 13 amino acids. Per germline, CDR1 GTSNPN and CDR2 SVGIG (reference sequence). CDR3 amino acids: CAWRWAGGYEQYF. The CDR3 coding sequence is TGTGCCTGGAGGTGGGCAGGGGGCTACGAGCAGTACTTC.

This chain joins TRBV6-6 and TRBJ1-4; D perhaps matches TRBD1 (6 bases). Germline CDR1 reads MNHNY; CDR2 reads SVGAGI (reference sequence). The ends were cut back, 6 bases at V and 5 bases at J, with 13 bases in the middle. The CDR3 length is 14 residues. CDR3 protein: CASRKDRMNEKLFF. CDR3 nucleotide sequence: TGTGCCAGCAGAAAAGACAGGATGAATGAAAAACTGTTTTTT.

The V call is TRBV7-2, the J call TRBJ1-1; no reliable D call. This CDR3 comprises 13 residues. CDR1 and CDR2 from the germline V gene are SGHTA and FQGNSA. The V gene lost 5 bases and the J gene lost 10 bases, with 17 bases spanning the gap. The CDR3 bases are TGTGCCAGCAGCCCATCTGGGCGTCAGAGAGCTTTCTTT. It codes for CASSPSGRQRAFF.